This entry is about one TCR beta chain. The germline CDR1 and CDR2 sequences are SGHTA and FQGNSA. This CDR3 has 15 amino acids. V was pared by 3 bases and J by 5 bases, with 5 bases of the junction left unmatched. This PCR relied on a set of 60 Vbeta primers and 13 Jbeta primers. Produced via immunoSEQ multiplex PCR; TCRdb's table is partial and in-frame only. Here the sample spans roughly 80,000 clones, approximately 67% being singletons. These data come from a study of cytomegalovirus exposure and HLA in healthy donors. Sequenced material: PBMCs. The receptor was isolated from a male donor in good health and CMV-seropositive. The chain couples TRBV7-2 to TRBJ2-5; 11 nucleotides agree with TRBD2. The CDR3 sequence: CASSFSGGALETQYF. DNA of the CDR3: TGTGCCAGCAGCTTTAGCGGGGGGGCTTTGGAGACCCAGTACTTC.